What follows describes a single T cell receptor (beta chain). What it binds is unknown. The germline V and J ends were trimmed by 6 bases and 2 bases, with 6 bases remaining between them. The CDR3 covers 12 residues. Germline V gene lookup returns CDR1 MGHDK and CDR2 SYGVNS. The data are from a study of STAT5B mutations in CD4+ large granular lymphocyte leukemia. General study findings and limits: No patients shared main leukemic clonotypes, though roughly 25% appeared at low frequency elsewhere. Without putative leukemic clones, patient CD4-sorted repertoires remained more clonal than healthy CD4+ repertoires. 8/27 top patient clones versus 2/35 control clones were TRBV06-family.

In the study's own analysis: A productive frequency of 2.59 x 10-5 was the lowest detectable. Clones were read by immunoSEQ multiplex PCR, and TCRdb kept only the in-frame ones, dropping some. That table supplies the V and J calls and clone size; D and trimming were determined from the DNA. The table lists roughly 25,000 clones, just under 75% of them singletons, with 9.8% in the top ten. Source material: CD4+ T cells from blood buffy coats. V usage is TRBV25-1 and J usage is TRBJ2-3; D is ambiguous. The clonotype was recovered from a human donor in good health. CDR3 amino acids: CASSHFTDTQYF. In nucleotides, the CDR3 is TGTGCCAGCAGCCATTTCACAGATACGCAGTATTTT.